The 24 T cell receptor beta chains reported below all come from one sample, sequenced in a study of blood T cells in healthy people across ages. Combining a sample-barcoded 5' primer with a J-beta primer mix, a second PCR ran for about 6 to 11 cycles. TCRdb re-called the 5' RACE reads through MiXCR, storing one row per CDR3 protein. This sample has roughly 900,000 distinct CDR3 sequences, with 29% found just once. The specimen was blood. Every receptor here comes from a woman older than 75 in good health.

This clonotype turned up a few times. The chain combines TRBV11-2 with TRBJ1-1; tentatively, D is TRBD1 (5 bases). With 1 base removed from V and 1 base from J, the gap between germline ends came to 13 bases. The CDR3 has 16 amino acids. CDR1 and CDR2 from the germline V gene are SGHAT and FQNNGV. CDR3 sequence: CASSLGVRGGNTEAFF. CDR3 nucleotide sequence: TGTGCCAGCAGCTTAGGGGTGAGGGGTGGGAACACTGAAGCTTTCTTT.

Many counts were recorded for this clonotype. The chain joins TRBV28 to TRBJ2-4, with D hard to call. Germline CDR1 reads MDHEN; CDR2 reads SYDVKM. V lost 4 bases, J lost 7 bases, and 11 bases lay in between. The CDR3 sequence is 13 residues long. The CDR3 is CASSSLPRNIQYF. CDR3 DNA: TGTGCCAGCAGTTCCCTTCCGCGGAACATTCAGTACTTC.

The V and J genes are TRBV6-2 or TRBV6-3 and TRBJ2-4; 7 bases line up with TRBD2. The germline gives CDR1 MNHEY, CDR2 SVGEGT. The ends lost 0 bases at V and 5 bases at J; junction bases unmatched: 4. The CDR3 contains 15 residues. The CDR3 coding sequence is TGTGCCAGCAGTTACTCGTGGGAGGGGCAAAACATTCAGTACTTC. This sequence encodes CASSYSWEGQNIQYF.

This clonotype was detected a few times. One base away lies a much larger clone, so this may be a sequencing read error. This rearrangement joins TRBV30 to TRBJ1-2, with 7 bases that match TRBD1. The CDR3 has 14 amino acids. The trim removed 3 bases at V and 4 bases at J, leaving 8 bases unmatched. Germline CDR1 reads GTSNPN; CDR2 reads SVGIG (reference sequence). CDR3 sequence: CAWRVKGAGYGYTF. The CDR3 DNA is TGTGCCTGGAGGGTAAAGGGGGCAGGCTATGGCTACACCTTC.

This clonotype was detected only a few times. This chain uses TRBV18 with TRBJ2-7; D could derive from TRBD1 or TRBD2 (5 bases each). V shed 2 bases and J shed 3 bases, with 11 bases lying between them. The germline gives CDR1 KGHSH, CDR2 LQKENI. The CDR3 is 14 residues long. CDR3 residues: CASSPNGAGYEQYF. The CDR3 nucleotides read TGTGCCAGCTCACCAAACGGGGCGGGCTACGAGCAGTACTTC.

This clonotype was seen a handful of times. The chain employs TRBV6-1 and TRBJ2-4; possible D gene TRBD2, 7 bases. CDR1 is MNHNS and CDR2 is SASEGT in the germline V gene. The V and J ends lost 6 bases and 8 bases respectively, with 29 bases between them. The CDR3 is made up of 18 amino acids. The CDR3 spells CASSPYPGAGAARDIQYF. The CDR3 nucleotides are TGTGCCAGCAGCCCATACCCTGGGGCGGGGGCCGCGCGGGACATTCAGTACTTC.

In regard to this clonotype: A clone one base away is much larger, so this may be a read error. The V call is TRBV11-2, the J call TRBJ2-4, with TRBD2 matching 16 bases. V was pared by 5 bases and J by 13 bases, with 14 bases of the junction left unmatched. The germline V gene encodes CDR1 SGHAT and CDR2 FQNNGV. The CDR3 loop spans 17 amino acids. The CDR3 nucleotides read TGTGCCAGCAGCCTCGGGACTAGCGGGGGGGACCAAGAGGCCCAGTACTTC. Translation gives CASSLGTSGGDQEAQYF.

Concerning this clonotype: A read error is possible here, since a much larger clone lies one base away. The chain is built from TRBV20-1 and TRBJ1-4, with 7 bases lining up with TRBD1. After removal of 5 bases from V and 2 bases from J, the junction contained 8 bases not matched to a gene. Germline values: CDR1 DFQATT, CDR2 SNEGSKA (reference sequence). The CDR3 contains 15 residues. As DNA, the CDR3 is TGCAGTGCTGCAAAACAACAGGGGACTAATGAAAAACTGTTTTTT. It translates to CSAAKQQGTNEKLFF.

This clonotype was found many times. CDR3 bases: TGCAGTGCTAGAGATGAATCGCGGGGCGCCGGCACAGATACGCAGTATTTT. This translates into CSARDESRGAGTDTQYF. The chain is built from TRBV20-1 and TRBJ2-3, with D perhaps TRBD2 (6 bases). CDR1 is DFQATT and CDR2 is SNEGSKA in the germline V gene (reference sequence). V shed 0 bases and J shed 1 base, with 17 bases lying between them. This CDR3 spans 17 amino acids.

In regard to this clonotype: One end of the junction varies from germline; a read error may be responsible. The chain combines TRBV28 with TRBJ2-5; TRBD1 aligns across 9 bases. This CDR3 is built from 14 residues. Germline values: CDR1 MDHEN, CDR2 SYDVKM. The CDR3 DNA sequence: TGTGCCGGCAGTTTCCGCGGACAGGGGCGAGAGCAGTACTTC. Translated: CAGSFRGQGREQYF. The variable domain in full, with the rest retrieved from reference TRBV28 and TRBJ2-5, is DVKVTQSSRYLVKRTGEKVFLECVQDMDHENMFWYRQDPGLGLRLIYFSYDVKMKEKGDIPEGYSVSREKKERFSLILESASTNQTSMYLCAGSFRGQGREQYFGPGTRLLVL.

This clonotype was seen many times. The chain is built from TRBV28 and TRBJ1-2; D not resolved. Germline-derived CDR1 and CDR2 are MDHEN and SYDVKM. The CDR3 is 12 amino acids. Trimming took 7 bases from V and 5 from J, leaving 11 bases between them. The CDR3 sequence: CASTSGSYGYTF. CDR3 DNA sequence: TGTGCCAGCACCTCAGGTTCTTATGGCTACACCTTC.

A few counts support this clonotype. The rearrangement links TRBV5-4 to TRBJ2-1; the D gene could be TRBD1 or TRBD2 (6 bases each). Germline V lookup: CDR1 SGHNT, CDR2 YYREEE (reference sequence). Trimming left V 0 bases short and J 7 bases short, with 11 bases between. CDR3 size: 14 residues. The CDR3 coding sequence is TGTGCCAGCAGCTTGGCGGGGGCCAAAAATGAGCAGTTCTTC. This sequence encodes CASSLAGAKNEQFF.

V and J are TRBV6-2 or TRBV6-3 and TRBJ1-2, with a weak D call TRBD1 (6 bases). CDR1 is MNHEY and CDR2 is SVGEGT in the germline V gene. This CDR3 spans 14 amino acids. The germline V and J ends were trimmed by 5 bases and 5 bases, with 15 bases remaining between them. DNA of the CDR3: TGTGCCAGCAGTAAATCCGGGACAATTTATGGCTACACCTTC. Residues: CASSKSGTIYGYTF.

The rearrangement joins TRBV28 to TRBJ1-1; D is unresolved. V lost 7 bases to trimming and J lost 0 bases, with 15 bases between them. There are 15 residues in the CDR3. The germline gives CDR1 MDHEN, CDR2 SYDVKM. The CDR3 is CASTLEWRLNTEAFF. DNA of the CDR3: TGTGCCAGCACCTTGGAGTGGAGATTGAACACTGAAGCTTTCTTT.

The chain has TRBV19 and TRBJ1-5; 11 nucleotides line up with TRBD1. Germline V gives CDR1 LNHDA, CDR2 SQIVND (reference sequence). The CDR3 totals 18 residues. Trimming cost V 1 base and J 9 bases; bases outside gene matches: 14. The CDR3 DNA is TGTGCCAGTAGTATAGGAACGGGGGGACAGGGGGTCTATCGGCCCCAGCATTTT. Its protein is CASSIGTGGQGVYRPQHF.

The chain uses TRBV12-3 or TRBV12-4 and TRBJ2-2; D not resolved. CDR3 length equals 11 residues. Trimming pared 3 bases from V and 7 bases from J, leaving 3 bases between. The CDR3 nucleotides are TGTGCCAGCAGTTTTGTCGGGGAGCTGTTTTTT. It yields the protein CASSFVGELFF.

This clonotype was seen a few times. The rearrangement joins TRBV20-1 to TRBJ2-2; D is uncertain. CDR3 length: 12 amino acids. The V gene's germline CDR1 is DFQATT and CDR2 SNEGSKA (reference sequence). V was shortened by 6 bases and J by 1 base, with 6 bases between the two germline ends. As DNA, the CDR3 is TGCAGTGCCTTCCAGAACACCGGGGAGCTGTTTTTT. Translating gives CSAFQNTGELFF.

At least ten counts were recorded for this clonotype. V is TRBV10-3 and J is TRBJ2-5; TRBD1 might be the D (5 bases). Trimming pared 5 bases from V and 2 bases from J, leaving 6 bases between. The CDR3 spans 12 residues. From germline, CDR1 is ENHRY and CDR2 SYGVKD. CDR3 nucleotides: TGTGCCATCAGTCGACAGCAAGAGACCCAGTACTTC. This gives the protein CAISRQQETQYF.

The chain carries TRBV12-3 or TRBV12-4 and TRBJ1-2; D remains ambiguous. CDR3 length: 13 residues. Deletions cut 7 bases from V and 6 bases from J, with 15 bases between. This chain's CDR3 is CASNSVGRDGYTF. CDR3 DNA sequence: TGTGCCAGCAATTCGGTGGGTAGGGATGGCTACACCTTC.

This clonotype was found once. This sequence may be a read error, since a much larger clone differs from it by one base. The genes are TRBV4-1 and TRBJ1-2, with a tentative D call TRBD1 (5 bases). The germline gives CDR1 MGHRA, CDR2 YSYEKL. The CDR3 spans 16 residues. With 0 bases removed from V and 2 bases from J, the gap between germline ends came to 13 bases. CDR3 in amino acids: CASSQEFWGRNYGYTF. DNA of the CDR3: TGCGCCAGCAGCCAAGAGTTTTGGGGCAGAAACTATGGCTACACCTTC.

This clonotype showed up just a few times. A much larger clonotype is one base distant, so this may be a read error. In DNA form, the CDR3 reads TGTGCCAGGGACGAGCAGTACTTC. Its protein product is CARDEQYF. The chain combines TRBV7-9 with TRBJ2-7; D ambiguous. Looked up from germline, CDR1 is SEHNR and CDR2 is FQNEAQ (reference sequence). This CDR3 region has 8 residues. V lost 9 bases and J lost 5, with 2 bases in between.

This rearrangement joins TRBV29-1 to TRBJ1-5, with TRBD1 matching 10 bases. J was trimmed by 5 bases and V by 7 bases; bases with no gene match: 14. This CDR3 is built from 16 residues. The germline CDR1 and CDR2 sequences are SQVTM and ANQGSEA. CDR3 protein: CSAGDRGRNRDQPQHF. The CDR3 DNA reads as TGCAGCGCAGGGGACAGGGGCCGCAATAGGGATCAGCCCCAGCATTTT.

Concerning this clonotype: An end of the junction differs from the germline gene, which may be a read error. The genes are TRBV19 and TRBJ1-1; D is ambiguous. The CDR3 is 14 amino acids. Germline V gene sequence: CDR1 LNHDA, CDR2 SQIVND (reference sequence). Here the CDR3 reads CASSTKSLNPEAFF. CDR3 bases: TGTGCCAGTAGTACAAAGAGTTTGAACCCTGAAGCTTTCTTT.

The chain joins TRBV3-1 to TRBJ2-7, with 7 bases fitting TRBD1. The CDR3 has 14 amino acids. The germline V gene encodes CDR1 LGHDT and CDR2 YNNKEL (reference sequence). Trimming cost V 1 base and J 5 bases; bases outside gene matches: 5. The DNA for the CDR3 is TGTGCCAGCAGCCAAGGAGACAGGGTCAACGAGCAGTACTTC. Amino acid sequence: CASSQGDRVNEQYF.